This TCR beta chain was recorded in a study of cytomegalovirus exposure and HLA in healthy donors. General study points: Using the classifier, cytomegalovirus status was reportedly diagnosed with high specificity and sensitivity. The study listed 150 to 200 cytomegalovirus-associated TCR beta chains. Versus the approximately 700-donor mean, an Asian-associated ancestry cluster reportedly showed fewer N-insertions in a later analysis.

The table lists this clone with a few counts. Its antigen remains unknown. The donors were healthy bone marrow donors. The PCR had 60 Vbeta and 13 Jbeta primers. Measured with immunoSEQ multiplex PCR; TCRdb has only the in-frame clones, and not every one. The sample lists more than 85,000 clones; approximately 71% were seen once. In germline, CDR1 is SGHRS, CDR2 YFSETQ. V trimming: 6 bases; J trimming: 8 bases; junction bases outside the gene matches: 9. The CDR3 is made up of 16 amino acids. Sample: PBMCs. J is TRBJ2-2 and V is TRBV5-1; 14 bases match TRBD2. This clonotype was sampled from a female donor in good health and CMV-seronegative. The CDR3 sequence is CASTYGLAGGTGELFF. The CDR3 nucleotides are TGCGCCAGCACCTATGGACTAGCGGGAGGAACAGGGGAGCTGTTTTTT.